Listed below are T cell receptor beta chains from one sample, sequenced in a study of blood T cell repertoires in COVID-19. Assay: immunoSEQ multiplex PCR; the TCRdb copy retains only in-frame clones and omits some. The data show roughly 170,000 clones, 74% seen once. Sequencing was performed on peripheral blood. The receptors come from a woman older than 75 with acute or convalescent COVID-19. Each CDR3 is given with its conserved first and last residue. Each record gives: V gene, J gene, CDR3 protein.

V gene: TRBV9; J gene: TRBJ1-1; CDR3 protein: CASSVVSGGGDTEAFF
V gene: TRBV5-1; J gene: TRBJ1-1; CDR3 protein: CASSIRYRDTEAFF
V gene: TRBV4-2; J gene: TRBJ1-2; CDR3 protein: CASSQDLTQNYGYTF
V gene: TRBV4-2; J gene: TRBJ2-7; CDR3 protein: CASSQAGTGGYLSYEQYF
V gene: TRBV27; J gene: TRBJ1-6; CDR3 protein: CASSFGGRHNSPLHF
V gene: TRBV24-1; J gene: TRBJ2-1; CDR3 protein: CATSDFSGYEQFF
V gene: TRBV29-1; J gene: TRBJ2-5; CDR3 protein: CSVARGGGVDETQYF
V gene: TRBV9; J gene: TRBJ1-1; CDR3 protein: CASSVSGRENTEAFF
V gene: TRBV19; J gene: TRBJ2-5; CDR3 protein: CASSIPDRDEETQYF
V gene: TRBV6-1; J gene: TRBJ2-7; CDR3 protein: CASSETRQGWRTADRYEQYF
V gene: TRBV7-2; J gene: TRBJ1-5; CDR3 protein: CASSSQGDQPQHF
V gene: TRBV6-4; J gene: TRBJ2-3; CDR3 protein: CASAVGGSTDTQYF
V gene: TRBV28; J gene: TRBJ2-1; CDR3 protein: CASSTVTSGIYEQFF
V gene: TRBV2; J gene: TRBJ2-5; CDR3 protein: CASSSGSSPGKETQYF
V gene: TRBV9; J gene: TRBJ2-2; CDR3 protein: CASSVGTSGSQWGTGELFF
V gene: TRBV28; J gene: TRBJ1-5; CDR3 protein: CASSRLEVWQPQHF
V gene: TRBV19; J gene: TRBJ2-2; CDR3 protein: CASKAARNTGELFF
V gene: TRBV19; J gene: TRBJ2-7; CDR3 protein: CASSMGQGPTGQYF
V gene: TRBV9; J gene: TRBJ1-5; CDR3 protein: CASSAPGQSNQPQHF
V gene: TRBV7-9; J gene: TRBJ2-3; CDR3 protein: CASSLGGVSTDTQYF
V gene: TRBV28; J gene: TRBJ1-5; CDR3 protein: CASSSPGQDPNQPQHF
V gene: TRBV6-2/TRBV6-3; J gene: TRBJ2-7; CDR3 protein: CASSYLTSAVYEQYF
V gene: TRBV6-5; J gene: TRBJ1-2; CDR3 protein: CASSTTPQGRYTF
V gene: TRBV6-5; J gene: TRBJ2-5; CDR3 protein: CASSYSTHQETQYF
V gene: TRBV10-1; J gene: TRBJ1-3; CDR3 protein: CASSPFRGSGNTIYF
V gene: TRBV24-1; J gene: TRBJ2-2; CDR3 protein: CATGTGESELFF
V gene: TRBV7-8; J gene: TRBJ2-1; CDR3 protein: CASSLGGNRQFF
V gene: TRBV7-2; J gene: TRBJ2-1; CDR3 protein: CASSGSGRAGYEQFF
V gene: TRBV28; J gene: TRBJ1-1; CDR3 protein: CASSLEEDTEAFF
V gene: TRBV11-3; J gene: TRBJ2-3; CDR3 protein: CASSRGQSTDTQYF
V gene: TRBV19; J gene: TRBJ1-4; CDR3 protein: CASSFGQGAVNEKLFF
V gene: TRBV5-1; J gene: TRBJ2-1; CDR3 protein: CASSRTSGSNEQFF
V gene: TRBV19; J gene: TRBJ2-2; CDR3 protein: CASSKQAETGELFF
V gene: TRBV7-2; J gene: TRBJ2-1; CDR3 protein: CASSRGQGSYNEQFF
V gene: TRBV5-1; J gene: TRBJ2-1; CDR3 protein: CASSLLRGLGYNEQFF
V gene: TRBV30; J gene: TRBJ1-4; CDR3 protein: CACNRQGTNEKLFF
V gene: TRBV29-1; J gene: TRBJ1-3; CDR3 protein: CSVQGDGNTIYF
V gene: TRBV2; J gene: TRBJ2-6; CDR3 protein: CASLGQGSFGANVLTF
V gene: TRBV28; J gene: TRBJ1-2; CDR3 protein: CASSLAQVGGYGYTF
V gene: TRBV18; J gene: TRBJ1-3; CDR3 protein: CASSPSGFAGNTIYF
V gene: TRBV5-5; J gene: TRBJ1-6; CDR3 protein: CASSFRNSPLHF
V gene: TRBV9; J gene: TRBJ2-1; CDR3 protein: CASSRRDQAGTGTYNEQFF
V gene: TRBV4-2; J gene: TRBJ2-3; CDR3 protein: CASSQARGIGDTQYF
V gene: TRBV11-2; J gene: TRBJ2-7; CDR3 protein: CASSTSDRANEQYF
V gene: TRBV10-3; J gene: TRBJ1-1; CDR3 protein: CAISLQGSGTEAFF
V gene: TRBV4-1; J gene: TRBJ2-1; CDR3 protein: CASSLRGNEQFF
V gene: TRBV7-2; J gene: TRBJ2-1; CDR3 protein: CASSLVGGRYDEQFF
V gene: TRBV6-5; J gene: TRBJ2-3; CDR3 protein: CASTTGTSGSITQYF
V gene: TRBV11-3; J gene: TRBJ1-6; CDR3 protein: CASAPRQNSPLHF
V gene: TRBV2; J gene: TRBJ2-7; CDR3 protein: CASSEELAGAEQYF
V gene: TRBV27; J gene: TRBJ1-1; CDR3 protein: CASSLSPGTEAFF
V gene: TRBV4-3; J gene: TRBJ2-7; CDR3 protein: CASSLTGYGEQYF
V gene: TRBV6-5; J gene: TRBJ1-6; CDR3 protein: CASRQDLYNSPLHF
V gene: TRBV11-2; J gene: TRBJ2-3; CDR3 protein: CASSLVRFTGDTQYF
V gene: TRBV6-2/TRBV6-3; J gene: TRBJ2-1; CDR3 protein: CASSYSTGINEQFF
V gene: TRBV10-1; J gene: TRBJ2-7; CDR3 protein: CASSELWREKPYEQYF
V gene: TRBV12-3/TRBV12-4; J gene: TRBJ1-1; CDR3 protein: CASSAPGNTEAFF
V gene: TRBV10-2; J gene: TRBJ1-1; CDR3 protein: CASSESTQGNTEAFF
V gene: TRBV6-2/TRBV6-3; J gene: TRBJ2-1; CDR3 protein: CASSWGLAGANEQFF
V gene: TRBV3-1/TRBV3-2; J gene: TRBJ2-1; CDR3 protein: CASVRAGDNEQFF